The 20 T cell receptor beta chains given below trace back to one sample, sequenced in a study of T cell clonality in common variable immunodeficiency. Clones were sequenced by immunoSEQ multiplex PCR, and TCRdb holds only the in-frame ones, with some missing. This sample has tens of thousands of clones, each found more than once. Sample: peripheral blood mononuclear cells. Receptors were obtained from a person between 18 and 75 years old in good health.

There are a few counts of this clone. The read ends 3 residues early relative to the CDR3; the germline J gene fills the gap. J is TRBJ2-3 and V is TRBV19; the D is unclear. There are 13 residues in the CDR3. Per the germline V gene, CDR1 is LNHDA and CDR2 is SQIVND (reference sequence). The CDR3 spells CASNMASSESQYF. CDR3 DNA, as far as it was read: TGTGCCAGTAATATGGCCTCCAGCGAGTCG.

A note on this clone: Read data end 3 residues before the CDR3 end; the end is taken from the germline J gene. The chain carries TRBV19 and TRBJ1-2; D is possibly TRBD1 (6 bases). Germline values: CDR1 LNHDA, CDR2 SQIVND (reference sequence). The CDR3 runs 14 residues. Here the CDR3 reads CASSIQDSSYDYTF. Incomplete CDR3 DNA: TGTGCCAGTAGTATCCAGGACAGCTCCTACGAC.

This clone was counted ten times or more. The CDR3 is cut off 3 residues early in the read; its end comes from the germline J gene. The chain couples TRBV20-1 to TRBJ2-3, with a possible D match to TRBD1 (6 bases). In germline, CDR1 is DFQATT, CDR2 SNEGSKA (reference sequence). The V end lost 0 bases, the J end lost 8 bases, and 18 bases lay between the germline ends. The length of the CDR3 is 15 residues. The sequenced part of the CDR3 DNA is TGCAGTGCTAGAGAACTCCTGGCTAGAGGGGGTACG. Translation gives CSARELLARGGT. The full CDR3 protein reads CSARELLARGGTQYF.

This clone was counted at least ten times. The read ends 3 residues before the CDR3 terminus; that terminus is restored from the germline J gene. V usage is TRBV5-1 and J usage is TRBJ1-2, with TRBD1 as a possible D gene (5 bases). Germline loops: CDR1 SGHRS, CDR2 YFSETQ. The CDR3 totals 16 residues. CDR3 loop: CASSLAPSGGFYDYTF. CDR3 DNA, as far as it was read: TGCGCCAGCAGCTTGGCCCCTAGCGGGGGGTTTTACGAC. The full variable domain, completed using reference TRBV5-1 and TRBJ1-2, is KAGVTQTPRYLIKTRGQQVTLSCSPISGHRSVSWYQQTPGQGLQFLFEYFSETQRNKGNFPGRFSGRQFSNSRSEMNVSTLELGDSALYLCASSLAPSGGFYDYTFGSGTRLTVV.

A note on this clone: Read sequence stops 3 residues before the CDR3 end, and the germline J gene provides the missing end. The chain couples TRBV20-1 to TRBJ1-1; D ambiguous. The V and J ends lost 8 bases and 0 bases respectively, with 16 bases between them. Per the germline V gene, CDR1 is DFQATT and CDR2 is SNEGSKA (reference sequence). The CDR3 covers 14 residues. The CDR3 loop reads CSTAAPPMNTEAFF. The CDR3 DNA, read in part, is TGCAGTACAGCAGCCCCTCCCATGAACACTGAA.

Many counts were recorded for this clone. CDR3 residues: CSAPRGSDNEQFF. CDR3 DNA (partial): TGCAGTGCTCCGAGGGGAAGTGACAATGAG. This rearrangement joins TRBV20-1 to TRBJ2-1; D is tentatively TRBD1 or TRBD2 (5 bases each). Coverage ceases 3 residues before the CDR3 finishes, and the germline J gene fills in the end. CDR3 length: 13 residues. Trimming shortened V by 5 bases and J by 5 bases, and 13 bases separated the two germline ends. The germline gives CDR1 DFQATT, CDR2 SNEGSKA (reference sequence).

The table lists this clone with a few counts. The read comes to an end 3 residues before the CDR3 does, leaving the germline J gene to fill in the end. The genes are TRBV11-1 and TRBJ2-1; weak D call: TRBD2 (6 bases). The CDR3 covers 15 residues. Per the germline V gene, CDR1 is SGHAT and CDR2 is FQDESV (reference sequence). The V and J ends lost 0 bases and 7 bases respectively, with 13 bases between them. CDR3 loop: CASSLARLSGNEQFF. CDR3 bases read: TGTGCCAGCAGCTTAGCGCGTCTTAGCGGAAATGAG.

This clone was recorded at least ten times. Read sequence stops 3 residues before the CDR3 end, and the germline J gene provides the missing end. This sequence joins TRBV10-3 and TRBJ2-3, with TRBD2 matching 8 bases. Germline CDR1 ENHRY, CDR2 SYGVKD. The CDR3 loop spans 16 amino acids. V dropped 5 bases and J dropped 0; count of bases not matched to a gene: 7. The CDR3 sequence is CAISRGLAESTDTQYF. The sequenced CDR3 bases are TGTGCCATCAGTCGTGGACTAGCTGAAAGCACAGATACG.

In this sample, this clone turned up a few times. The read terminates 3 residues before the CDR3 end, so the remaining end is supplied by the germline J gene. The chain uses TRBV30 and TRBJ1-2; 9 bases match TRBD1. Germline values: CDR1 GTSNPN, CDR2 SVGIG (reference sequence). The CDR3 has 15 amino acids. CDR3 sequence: CAWRPTGGRADTYTF. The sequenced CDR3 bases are TGTGCCTGGAGACCTACAGGGGGCAGGGCAGATACC. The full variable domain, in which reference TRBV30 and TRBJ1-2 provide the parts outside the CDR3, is SQTIHQWPATLVQPVGSPLSLECTVEGTSNPNLYWYRQAAGRGLQLLFYSVGIGQISSEVPQNLSASRPQDRQFILSSKKLLLSDSGFYLCAWRPTGGRADTYTFGSGTRLTVV.

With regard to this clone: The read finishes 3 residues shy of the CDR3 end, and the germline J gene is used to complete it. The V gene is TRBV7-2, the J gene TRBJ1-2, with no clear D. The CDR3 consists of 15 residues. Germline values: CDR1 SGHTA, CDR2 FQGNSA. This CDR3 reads CASSLGVAVAYDYTF. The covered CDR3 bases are TGTGCCAGCAGCTTAGGAGTAGCGGTTGCCTACGAC.

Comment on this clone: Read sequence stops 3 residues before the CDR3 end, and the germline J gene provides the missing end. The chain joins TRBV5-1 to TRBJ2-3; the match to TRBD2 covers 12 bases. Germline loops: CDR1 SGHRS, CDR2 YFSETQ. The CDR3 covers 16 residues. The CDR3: CASSLAASGRGETQYF. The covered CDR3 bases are TGCGCCAGCAGCTTGGCGGCTAGCGGGAGGGGGGAGACG. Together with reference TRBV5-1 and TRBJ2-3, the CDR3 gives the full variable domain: KAGVTQTPRYLIKTRGQQVTLSCSPISGHRSVSWYQQTPGQGLQFLFEYFSETQRNKGNFPGRFSGRQFSNSRSEMNVSTLELGDSALYLCASSLAASGRGETQYFGPGTRLTVL.

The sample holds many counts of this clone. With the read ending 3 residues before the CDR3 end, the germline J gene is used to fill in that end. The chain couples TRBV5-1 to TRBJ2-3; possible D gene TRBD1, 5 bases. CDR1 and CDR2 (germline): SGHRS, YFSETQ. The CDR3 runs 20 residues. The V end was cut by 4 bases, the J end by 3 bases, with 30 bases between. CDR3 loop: CASSSNPTEFSTFGTDTQYF. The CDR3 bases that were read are TGCGCCAGCAGCAGTAACCCGACAGAATTCAGCACATTTGGGACAGATACG.

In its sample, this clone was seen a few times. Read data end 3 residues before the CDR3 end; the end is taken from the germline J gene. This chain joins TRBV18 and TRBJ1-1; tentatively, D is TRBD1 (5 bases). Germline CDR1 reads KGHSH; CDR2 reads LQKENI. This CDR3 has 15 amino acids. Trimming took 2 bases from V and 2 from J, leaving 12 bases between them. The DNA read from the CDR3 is TGTGCCAGCTCACCAGAGGGGCTCGCAAACACTGAA. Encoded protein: CASSPEGLANTE. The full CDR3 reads CASSPEGLANTEAFF.

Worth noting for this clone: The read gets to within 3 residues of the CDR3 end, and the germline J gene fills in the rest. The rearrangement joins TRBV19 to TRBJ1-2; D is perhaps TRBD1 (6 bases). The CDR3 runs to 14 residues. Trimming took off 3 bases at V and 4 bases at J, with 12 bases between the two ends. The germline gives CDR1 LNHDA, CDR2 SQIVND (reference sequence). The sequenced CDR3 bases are TGTGCCAGTAGTATTCCAGGGGATAGCTATGGC. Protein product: CASSIPGDSYG. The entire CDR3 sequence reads CASSIPGDSYGYTF.

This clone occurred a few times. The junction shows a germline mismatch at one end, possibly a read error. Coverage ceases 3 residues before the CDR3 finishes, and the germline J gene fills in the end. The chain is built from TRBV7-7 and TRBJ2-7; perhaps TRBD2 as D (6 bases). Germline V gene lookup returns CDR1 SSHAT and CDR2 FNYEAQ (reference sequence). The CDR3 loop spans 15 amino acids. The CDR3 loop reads CASSASAGTSYEQYF. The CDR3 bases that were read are TGTGCTAGCAGCGCGTCCGCGGGGACCTCCTACGAG. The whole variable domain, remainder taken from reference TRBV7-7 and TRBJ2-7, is GAGVSQSPRYKVTKRGQDVTLRCDPISSHATLYWYQQALGQGPEFLTYFNYEAQPDKSGLPSDRFSAERPEGSISTLTIQRTEQRDSAMYRCASSASAGTSYEQYFGPGTRLTVT.

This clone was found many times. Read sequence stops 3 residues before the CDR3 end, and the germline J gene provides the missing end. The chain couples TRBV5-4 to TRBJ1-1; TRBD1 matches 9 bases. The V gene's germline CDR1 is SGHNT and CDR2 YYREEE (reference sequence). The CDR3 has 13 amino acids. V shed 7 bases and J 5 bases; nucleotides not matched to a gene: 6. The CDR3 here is CASRQGGRTEAFF. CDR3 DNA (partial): TGTGCCAGCCGACAGGGGGGGAGGACTGAA.

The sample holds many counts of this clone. The covered CDR3 bases are TGCAGTGCTAGACCACCGGACAGGGACACTGAA. Translation: CSARPPDRDTE. The full CDR3 sequence reads CSARPPDRDTEAFF. The chain is built from TRBV20-1 and TRBJ1-1; 8 bases align to TRBD1. With the read ending 3 residues before the CDR3 end, the germline J gene is used to fill in that end. Germline V gives CDR1 DFQATT, CDR2 SNEGSKA (reference sequence). The CDR3 runs to 14 residues. V lost 2 bases, J lost 3 bases, and 5 bases stayed unmatched.

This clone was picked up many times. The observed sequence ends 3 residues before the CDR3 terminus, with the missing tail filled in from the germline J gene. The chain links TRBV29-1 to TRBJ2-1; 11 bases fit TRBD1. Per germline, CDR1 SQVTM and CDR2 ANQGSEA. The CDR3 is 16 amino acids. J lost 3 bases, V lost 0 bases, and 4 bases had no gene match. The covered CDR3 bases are TGCAGCGTTGAAGATGGGGGACAGGGGGTCTACAATGAG. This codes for CSVEDGGQGVYNE. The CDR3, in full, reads CSVEDGGQGVYNEQFF.

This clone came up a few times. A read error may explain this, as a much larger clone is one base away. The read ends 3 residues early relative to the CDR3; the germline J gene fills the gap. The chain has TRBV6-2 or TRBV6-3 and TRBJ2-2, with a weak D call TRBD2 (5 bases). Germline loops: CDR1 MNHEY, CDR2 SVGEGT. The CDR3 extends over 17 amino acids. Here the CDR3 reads CASSYSPLRVTNEKLFF. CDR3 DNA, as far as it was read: TGTGCCAGCAGTTACTCGCCGTTGCGGGTAACTAATGAAAAG.

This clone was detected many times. The CDR3 region is CASSRRTGTNTEAFF. CDR3 bases read: TGCGCCAGCAGCCGAAGGACAGGGACGAACACTGAA. The chain has TRBV5-1 and TRBJ1-1; TRBD1 matches at 8 bases. The read comes to an end 3 residues before the CDR3 does, leaving the germline J gene to fill in the end. Germline V gives CDR1 SGHRS, CDR2 YFSETQ. Losses at the gene ends were 4 bases for V and 1 base for J; bases not matched to a gene: 6. The CDR3 consists of 15 residues.